The 6 T cell receptor beta chains below come from one sample, sequenced in a study of cytotoxic CD8 clonotypes in ibrutinib-treated CLL. Repertoires were generated with immunoSEQ multiplex PCR, while TCRdb's copy carries only in-frame clones and drops some. The profile shows 250,000 to 350,000 clones, less than 85% of them singletons. This specimen consisted of PBMCs, obtained at disease progression, from a patient treated with ibrutinib. The receptors were gathered from a human donor with chronic lymphocytic leukemia.

V is TRBV9 and J is TRBJ2-7; weak D call: TRBD1 (5 bases). With 0 bases removed from V and 2 bases from J, the gap between germline ends came to 9 bases. The CDR3 is 14 amino acids. Germline V lookup: CDR1 SGDLS, CDR2 YYNGEE. Written as DNA, the CDR3 is TGTGCCAGCAGCGTAGGGGGCCCTACCTACGAGCAGTACTTC. Residues: CASSVGGPTYEQYF.

The genes are TRBV5-4 and TRBJ2-7, with 12 bases aligning to TRBD2. Germline trimming cut 5 bases from V and 0 bases from J; bases unmatched to any gene: 9. The CDR3 is 17 residues long. Germline loops: CDR1 SGHNT, CDR2 YYREEE (reference sequence). The CDR3 loop reads CASRNTSGRTLSYEQYF. In DNA, the CDR3 is TGTGCCAGCAGGAACACTAGCGGGAGGACTCTCTCCTACGAGCAGTACTTC.

The V call is TRBV11-1, the J call TRBJ2-2; 8 bases agree with TRBD1. Germline assignment: CDR1 SGHAT and CDR2 FQDESV (reference sequence). This CDR3 has 15 amino acids. With 5 bases clipped from V and 4 bases from J, the junction kept 6 bases outside the gene matches. The CDR3 sequence: CASSRQGSFTGELFF. The CDR3 nucleotides read TGTGCCAGCAGCCGACAGGGGTCCTTCACCGGGGAGCTGTTTTTT.

The V call is TRBV7-2, the J call TRBJ1-1; 10 bases fit TRBD1. This CDR3 has 16 amino acids. With V trimmed by 4 bases and J by 4 bases, 9 bases remained unmatched. From germline, CDR1 is SGHTA and CDR2 FQGNSA. CDR3: CASSSKTGGEGTEAFF. The CDR3 DNA follows: TGTGCCAGCAGCTCCAAGACAGGGGGCGAGGGCACTGAAGCTTTCTTT.

The chain joins TRBV5-1 to TRBJ1-5; no firm D call. The CDR3 contains 13 residues. CDR1 and CDR2 from the germline V gene are SGHRS and YFSETQ. The V gene lost 5 bases and the J gene lost 3 bases, with 9 bases spanning the gap. CDR3 in amino acids: CASRRAINQPQHF. For the CDR3, the DNA is TGCGCCAGCAGGCGGGCGATCAATCAGCCCCAGCATTTT.

A few counts support this clone. CDR3 nucleotides: TGCGCCAGCAGCTTGGGGACCGTGAACACTGAAGCTTTCTTT. This codes for CASSLGTVNTEAFF. The gene calls are TRBV5-1 and TRBJ1-1; D is uncertain. V was shortened by 0 bases and J by 0 bases, with 6 bases between the two germline ends. The CDR3 loop spans 14 amino acids. Germline lookup yields CDR1 SGHRS and CDR2 YFSETQ. Full variable domain (missing parts from reference TRBV5-1 and TRBJ1-1): KAGVTQTPRYLIKTRGQQVTLSCSPISGHRSVSWYQQTPGQGLQFLFEYFSETQRNKGNFPGRFSGRQFSNSRSEMNVSTLELGDSALYLCASSLGTVNTEAFFGQGTRLTVV.